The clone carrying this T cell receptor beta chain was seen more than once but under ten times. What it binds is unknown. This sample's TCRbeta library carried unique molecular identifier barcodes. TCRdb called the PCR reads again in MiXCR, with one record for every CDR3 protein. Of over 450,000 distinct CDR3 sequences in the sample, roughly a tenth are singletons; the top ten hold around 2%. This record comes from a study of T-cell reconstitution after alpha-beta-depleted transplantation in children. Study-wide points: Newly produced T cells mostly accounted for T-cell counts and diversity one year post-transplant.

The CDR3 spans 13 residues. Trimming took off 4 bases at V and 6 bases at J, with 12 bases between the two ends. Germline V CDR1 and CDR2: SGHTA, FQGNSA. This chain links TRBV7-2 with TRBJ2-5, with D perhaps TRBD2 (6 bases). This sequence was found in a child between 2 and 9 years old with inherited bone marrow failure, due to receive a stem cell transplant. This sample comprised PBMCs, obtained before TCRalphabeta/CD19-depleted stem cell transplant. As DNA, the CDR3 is TGTGCCAGCAGCTCGACTAGTTTACAGACCCAGTACTTC. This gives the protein CASSSTSLQTQYF. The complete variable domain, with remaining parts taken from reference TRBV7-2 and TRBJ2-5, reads GAGVSQSPSNKVTEKGKDVELRCDPISGHTALYWYRQSLGQGLEFLIYFQGNSAPDKSGLPSDRFSAERTGGSVSTLTIQRTQQEDSAVYLCASSSTSLQTQYFGPGTRLLVL.